The sample holds a few counts of the clone carrying this T cell receptor (beta chain). Antigen unknown. Semi-nested PCR with Nested Universal Primer A followed constant-region reverse priming of full-length variable regions. TCRdb reprocessed the 5' RACE reads via MiXCR and lists one record per CDR3 protein. The repertoire holds 30,000 to 35,000 distinct CDR3 sequences, with around 27% as singletons. Cells sorted as Tregs were CD4+, CD25+ and CD127-/low. Study-wide points: The TCR gene usage of tumor memory CD4+ T cells clustered together with blood and lymph node memory CD4+ cells and with lymph node naive CD4+ cells. Tumor-infiltrating Treg TCR alpha and beta sequences overlapped most with tumor naive CD4+ T cells, then blood naive. Larger-cohort validation covered only one TCR beta V-J rearrangement.

The receptor's source is a female donor with breast cancer. The sequenced sample was tumor-infiltrating Tregs sorted from the breast tumor.

The CDR3 bases are TGTGCCAGCAGCGGGACAGTAGTGGCCTACGAGCAGTACTTC. Amino acids: CASSGTVVAYEQYF. The chain couples TRBV6-1 to TRBJ2-7; 7 bases agree with TRBD1. The V segment lost 6 bases and the J segment 2 bases; nucleotides outside the gene matches: 7. The germline V gene has CDR1 MNHNS and CDR2 SASEGT. The CDR3 covers 14 residues.